This passage covers 25 T cell receptor beta chains from one sample sequenced in a study of low-dose radiotherapy and immunotherapy resistance in tumors. Primers targeting TRAV and TRBV primed first-strand cDNA, covering alpha and beta chains. With a V-primer adapter and a constant-region primer, TCRs were amplified for approximately 19 PCR cycles. TCRdb re-analysed the reads in MiXCR, keeping a single row per CDR3 protein. This repertoire shows 75,000 to 95,000 distinct CDR3 sequences, 20% to 25% found once; its top ten account for around 13%. Time point given: after trial treatment. The sample's treatment: LDRT plus nivolumab, ipilimumab, low-dose cyclophosphamide and aspirin (RACIN trial). The source was PBMCs, collected after low-dose radiotherapy plus immunotherapy. All receptors come from a female donor with ovarian cancer.

About this clonotype: A clone one base away is much larger, so this may be a read error. The chain recombines TRBV7-2 with TRBJ2-3, with 7 bases that match TRBD1. The DNA end lines up better with TRBJ1-5; the J call may be wrong. Germline values: CDR1 SGHTA, CDR2 FQGNSA. The CDR3 length is 16 residues. CDR3 region: CASSAGTYRGTDTQHF. CDR3 in DNA: TGTGCCAGCAGCGCCGGGACCTACAGGGGCACAGATACGCAGCATTTT.

This clonotype has a count of ten or more. The J gene is TRBJ1-1, the V gene TRBV10-3; 8 nucleotides agree with TRBD1. This CDR3 is built from 16 residues. The trim removed 0 bases at V and 0 bases at J, leaving 3 bases unmatched. Germline loops: CDR1 ENHRY, CDR2 SYGVKD. For the CDR3, the DNA is TGTGCCATCAGTGAGTCGAAGGGACAGGTGAACACTGAAGCTTTCTTT. Its translation is CAISESKGQVNTEAFF.

This clonotype was counted at least ten times. The chain joins TRBV29-1 to TRBJ2-2; TRBD1 is a possible D gene (6 bases). The CDR3 is made up of 13 amino acids. Germline V gene data show CDR1 as SQVTM and CDR2 as ANQGSEA. V lost 7 bases and J lost 2, with 11 bases in between. The CDR3 loop is CSGGQKNTGELFF. The CDR3 DNA is TGCAGCGGTGGACAGAAAAACACCGGGGAGCTGTTTTTT.

This clonotype was found many times. The chain uses TRBV7-2 and TRBJ2-7, with TRBD2 matching 14 bases. After removal of 5 bases from V and 1 base from J, the junction contained 13 bases not matched to a gene. The CDR3 extends over 19 amino acids. Germline V gene data show CDR1 as SGHTA and CDR2 as FQGNSA. In nucleotides, the CDR3 is TGTGCCAGCAGCAGAAGACTAGCGGGAGGGCGTCAGGGTTCCTACGAGCAGTACTTC. This encodes CASSRRLAGGRQGSYEQYF.

J is TRBJ2-2 and V is TRBV29-1; D remains unclear. The V and J ends lost 4 bases and 0 bases respectively, with 9 bases between them. CDR3 length equals 14 residues. Germline CDR1 SQVTM, CDR2 ANQGSEA. The CDR3 here is CSVAGLPNTGELFF. The CDR3 DNA reads as TGCAGCGTTGCTGGGCTCCCGAACACCGGGGAGCTGTTTTTT.

This clonotype was recorded many times. The chain recombines TRBV7-3 with TRBJ2-7; the D is unclear. Germline CDR1 SGHTA, CDR2 FQGTGA. The CDR3 has 13 amino acids. V was cut by 7 bases and J by 3 bases, with 13 bases left in between. CDR3 in amino acids: CASKSSAGYEQYF. CDR3 coding DNA: TGTGCCAGCAAAAGCTCGGCTGGCTACGAGCAGTACTTC.

Ten or more counts support this clonotype. This rearrangement joins TRBV5-1 to TRBJ2-1, with TRBD2 as a possible D gene (5 bases). This CDR3 is 16 amino acids long. V lost 0 bases, J lost 0 bases, and 10 bases lay in between. CDR1 SGHRS and CDR2 YFSETQ come from the germline V gene. CDR3 sequence: CASSLVAGSSYNEQFF. CDR3 DNA: TGCGCCAGCAGCTTGGTTGCGGGTAGCTCCTACAATGAGCAGTTCTTC.

Many counts were recorded for this clonotype. This chain links TRBV11-1 with TRBJ2-3, with D possibly TRBD2 on 5 matching bases. Germline CDR1 reads SGHAT; CDR2 reads FQDESV (reference sequence). The V and J ends lost 1 base and 0 bases respectively, with 8 bases between them. The CDR3 covers 15 residues. The CDR3 protein is CASSLGGGSTDTQYF. As DNA, the CDR3 is TGTGCCAGCAGCTTAGGTGGCGGGAGCACAGATACGCAGTATTTT. The complete variable domain, with remaining parts taken from reference TRBV11-1 and TRBJ2-3, reads EAEVAQSPRYKITEKSQAVAFWCDPISGHATLYWYRQILGQGPELLVQFQDESVVDDSQLPKDRFSAERLKGVDSTLKIQPAELGDSAMYLCASSLGGGSTDTQYFGPGTRLTVL.

Many counts were recorded for this clonotype. Written as DNA, the CDR3 is TGTGCCAGCAGCGCCGTAGGACAGGGGTCCGGAAACACCATATATTTT. This encodes CASSAVGQGSGNTIYF. This chain uses TRBV9 with TRBJ1-3, with 9 bases that match TRBD1. The germline V gene has CDR1 SGDLS and CDR2 YYNGEE. The trim removed 3 bases at V and 4 bases at J, leaving 8 bases unmatched. There are 16 residues in the CDR3.

At least ten counts were recorded for this clonotype. The chain combines TRBV18 with TRBJ2-2; 12 nucleotides agree with TRBD2. There are 15 residues in the CDR3. The germline V gene has CDR1 KGHSH and CDR2 LQKENI. Trimming took 4 bases from V and 6 from J; bases not matched to a gene: 3. The CDR3 loop reads CASSLTSGGPGELFF. The CDR3 DNA sequence: TGTGCCAGCTCACTGACTAGCGGGGGCCCCGGGGAGCTGTTTTTT.

About this clonotype itself: This likely reflects a read error, since a far larger clone is one base away. The chain is built from TRBV6-2 or TRBV6-3 and TRBJ1-5; D unresolved. Germline V CDR1 and CDR2: MNHEY, SVGEGT. The V end was cut by 6 bases, the J end by 3 bases, with 6 bases between. This CDR3 spans 12 amino acids. This CDR3 reads CASSRTNQPQHF. The CDR3 DNA reads TGTGCCAGCAGCCGCACCAATCAGCCCCAGCATTTT.

This clonotype was seen ten or more times. The chain links TRBV20-1 to TRBJ2-3; TRBD2 agrees at 8 bases. Germline V CDR1 and CDR2: DFQATT, SNEGSKA (reference sequence). Losses at the gene ends were 5 bases for V and 5 bases for J; bases not matched to a gene: 12. There are 15 residues in the CDR3. The CDR3 coding sequence is TGCAGTGCTCTTAGCGGGATTGAGGCACAAGATACGCAGTATTTT. It specifies CSALSGIEAQDTQYF.

Many counts were recorded for this clonotype. The chain uses TRBV4-2 and TRBJ2-7; D possibly uses TRBD1 or TRBD2 (5 bases each). This CDR3 comprises 15 residues. Germline CDR1 reads LGHNA; CDR2 reads YNFKEQ. V shed 0 bases and J shed 0 bases, with 9 bases lying between them. The CDR3 here is CASSQDGGSSYEQYF. The DNA of the CDR3 is TGTGCCAGCAGCCAAGATGGGGGTAGCTCCTACGAGCAGTACTTC.

This clonotype was seen many times. This sequence joins TRBV19 and TRBJ1-2; no clear D. The CDR3 length is 14 residues. Germline CDR1 reads LNHDA; CDR2 reads SQIVND (reference sequence). Trimming removed 0 bases at V and 2 bases at J, with 7 bases between. The CDR3 loop is CASSIDRINYGYTF. CDR3 nucleotide sequence: TGTGCCAGTAGTATAGACAGGATAAACTATGGCTACACCTTC.

This clonotype occurred many times. The chain recombines TRBV28 with TRBJ1-2, with no clear D. The CDR3 is made up of 13 amino acids. From germline, CDR1 is MDHEN and CDR2 SYDVKM. Deletions cut 6 bases from V and 5 bases from J, with 13 bases between. CDR3 bases: TGTGCCAGCAGCCCACTTAGGTTGTATGGCTACACCTTC. Its translation is CASSPLRLYGYTF.

This clonotype has at least ten counts. The chain joins TRBV19 to TRBJ2-3; D is perhaps TRBD1 (6 bases). The CDR3 spans 15 residues. The V end lost 8 bases, the J end lost 1 base, and 16 bases lay between the germline ends. The germline gives CDR1 LNHDA, CDR2 SQIVND (reference sequence). The CDR3 bases are TGTGCCAGTTCTCGAGGGGGTTCACGCACAGATACGCAGTATTTT. Its protein is CASSRGGSRTDTQYF.

This clonotype was detected ten times or more. V and J are TRBV30 and TRBJ2-1, with 8 positions matching TRBD1. V shed 1 base and J 6 bases; nucleotides not matched to a gene: 8. The CDR3 has 15 amino acids. Germline-derived CDR1 and CDR2 are GTSNPN and SVGIG (reference sequence). The CDR3 region is CAWSAGQDVRNEQFF. CDR3 bases: TGTGCCTGGAGTGCGGGACAGGACGTTCGCAATGAGCAGTTCTTC.

This clonotype has at least ten counts. The chain has TRBV7-9 and TRBJ2-1; D remains unclear. CDR1 SEHNR and CDR2 FQNEAQ come from the germline V gene (reference sequence). Between the trimmed V and J ends, which lost 0 bases and 1 base, there was a span of 7 bases. The CDR3 extends over 15 amino acids. The DNA for the CDR3 is TGTGCCAGCAGCTTAGCGGCGCGATCCTACAATGAGCAGTTCTTC. Encoded protein: CASSLAARSYNEQFF.

The chain combines TRBV6-2 or TRBV6-3 with TRBJ2-3, with TRBD2 identical over 11 bases. Germline loops: CDR1 MNHEY, CDR2 SVGEGT. The CDR3 length is 17 residues. The J segment lost 1 base and the V segment lost 7 bases, leaving 10 bases of the junction unmatched. The CDR3 bases are TGTGCCAGCACCTACCCAATAGCGGGGGGGGGCACAGATACGCAGTATTTT. Protein product: CASTYPIAGGGTDTQYF.

This clonotype has ten or more counts. The chain combines TRBV28 with TRBJ2-3; D possibly corresponds to TRBD2 (6 bases). The CDR3 totals 13 residues. Germline V gene sequence: CDR1 MDHEN, CDR2 SYDVKM. The V end lost 5 bases, the J end lost 5 bases, and 11 bases lay between the germline ends. CDR3 amino acids: CASSPGGRDTQYF. Here the CDR3 DNA reads TGTGCCAGCAGTCCCGGGGGACGAGATACGCAGTATTTT.

This clonotype was picked up a small number of times. DNA of the CDR3: TGTGCCAGCAGTGAAGCCCAGGGGGCTCAGCCCTTCTATGGCTACACCTTC. Translated: CASSEAQGAQPFYGYTF. This chain connects TRBV6-8 to TRBJ1-2; 8 nucleotides agree with TRBD1. The CDR3 is 17 amino acids. Trimming cost V 5 bases and J 4 bases; bases outside gene matches: 15. Germline V gene sequence: CDR1 MNHGY, CDR2 SAAAGT.

This clonotype came up many times. The chain uses TRBV7-9 and TRBJ2-6; D is unresolved. The CDR3 is 15 amino acids. Trimming removed 2 bases from V and 13 bases from J, with 18 bases in between. CDR1 and CDR2 from the germline V gene are SEHNR and FQNEAQ (reference sequence). This CDR3 is CASSLQAPLGVVLTF. Written as DNA, the CDR3 is TGTGCCAGCAGCTTACAGGCGCCGCTGGGCGTTGTCCTGACTTTC. Supplemented by reference TRBV7-9 and TRBJ2-6, the full variable domain reads DTGVSQNPRHKITKRGQNVTFRCDPISEHNRLYWYRQTLGQGPEFLTYFQNEAQLEKSRLLSDRFSAERPKGSFSTLEIQRTEQGDSAMYLCASSLQAPLGVVLTFGAGSRLTVL.

The chain links TRBV2 to TRBJ2-7; no clear D. The ends were cut back, 3 bases at V and 5 bases at J, with 14 bases in the middle. The CDR3 consists of 14 residues. Germline V gene data show CDR1 as SNHLY and CDR2 as FYNNEI. CDR3 amino acids: CASSELRNNHEQYF. The CDR3 bases are TGTGCCAGCAGTGAGTTACGTAACAACCACGAGCAGTACTTC.

The V and J genes are TRBV29-1 and TRBJ2-5; a weak D match, TRBD1 (5 bases). The CDR3 covers 13 residues. V was shortened by 6 bases and J by 1 base, with 12 bases between the two germline ends. Germline V gene data show CDR1 as SQVTM and CDR2 as ANQGSEA. CDR3 amino acids: CSVDRQIQETQYF. CDR3 nucleotide sequence: TGCAGCGTAGACCGACAGATCCAAGAGACCCAGTACTTC.

This clonotype was found many times. The chain links TRBV6-6 to TRBJ2-2; D is unclear. Germline lookup yields CDR1 MNHNY and CDR2 SVGAGI (reference sequence). The CDR3 runs to 13 residues. Trimming took 6 bases from V and 1 from J, leaving 6 bases between them. The CDR3 protein is CASSTRNTGELFF. In DNA form, the CDR3 reads TGTGCCAGCAGCACACGGAACACCGGGGAGCTGTTTTTT.